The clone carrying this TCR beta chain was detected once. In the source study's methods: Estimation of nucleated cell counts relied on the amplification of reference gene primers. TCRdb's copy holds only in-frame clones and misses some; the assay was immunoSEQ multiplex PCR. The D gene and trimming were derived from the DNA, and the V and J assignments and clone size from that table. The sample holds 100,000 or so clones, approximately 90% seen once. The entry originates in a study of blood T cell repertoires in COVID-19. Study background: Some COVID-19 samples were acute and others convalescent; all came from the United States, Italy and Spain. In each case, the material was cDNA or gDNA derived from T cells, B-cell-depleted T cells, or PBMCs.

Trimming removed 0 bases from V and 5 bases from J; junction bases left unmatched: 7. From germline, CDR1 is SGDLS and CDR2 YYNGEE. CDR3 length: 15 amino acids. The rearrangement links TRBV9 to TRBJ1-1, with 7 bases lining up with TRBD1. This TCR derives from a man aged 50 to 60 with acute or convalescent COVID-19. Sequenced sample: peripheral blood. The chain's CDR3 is CASSVAGQGVTEAFF. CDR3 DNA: TGTGCCAGCAGCGTAGCTGGGCAGGGGGTGACTGAAGCTTTCTTT. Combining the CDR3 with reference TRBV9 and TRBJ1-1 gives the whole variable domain DSGVTQTPKHLITATGQRVTLRCSPRSGDLSVYWYQQSLDQGLQFLIQYYNGEERAKGNILERFSAQQFPDLHSELNLSSLELGDSALYFCASSVAGQGVTEAFFGQGTRLTVV.